This entry features one T cell receptor beta chain sequence. Its specificity is not known. The sample comes from a study of early T cells in non-severe SARS-CoV-2 infection. Looking at the study overall: Bulk RNA taken from unsorted whole blood was sequenced, leaving chains unpaired. Study findings and constraints: Private and CD4 specificities were missed by VDJdb matching, which favored anti-spike CD8 responses.

Unique molecular identifiers tagged individual cDNA molecules. In TCRdb, the 5' RACE reads were re-called with MiXCR into one record per CDR3 protein. This sample yields about 61,000 distinct CDR3 sequences, of which around 12% are seen a single time; approximately 1.1% belongs to the top ten. This CDR3 is built from 13 residues. The germline gives CDR1 SQVTM, CDR2 ANQGSEA. V lost 6 bases to trimming and J lost 2 bases, with 12 bases between them. This chain links TRBV29-1 with TRBJ2-3; D is perhaps TRBD1 (5 bases). Sequenced material: whole blood, taken at baseline. This clonotype originated in an adult who was a healthcare worker with PCR-confirmed SARS-CoV-2 infection or an uninfected control (not recorded which). The donor label of this sample is uncertain. CDR3 protein: CSVLARATDTQYF. CDR3 nucleotides: TGCAGCGTCTTGGCCAGGGCCACAGATACGCAGTATTTT.